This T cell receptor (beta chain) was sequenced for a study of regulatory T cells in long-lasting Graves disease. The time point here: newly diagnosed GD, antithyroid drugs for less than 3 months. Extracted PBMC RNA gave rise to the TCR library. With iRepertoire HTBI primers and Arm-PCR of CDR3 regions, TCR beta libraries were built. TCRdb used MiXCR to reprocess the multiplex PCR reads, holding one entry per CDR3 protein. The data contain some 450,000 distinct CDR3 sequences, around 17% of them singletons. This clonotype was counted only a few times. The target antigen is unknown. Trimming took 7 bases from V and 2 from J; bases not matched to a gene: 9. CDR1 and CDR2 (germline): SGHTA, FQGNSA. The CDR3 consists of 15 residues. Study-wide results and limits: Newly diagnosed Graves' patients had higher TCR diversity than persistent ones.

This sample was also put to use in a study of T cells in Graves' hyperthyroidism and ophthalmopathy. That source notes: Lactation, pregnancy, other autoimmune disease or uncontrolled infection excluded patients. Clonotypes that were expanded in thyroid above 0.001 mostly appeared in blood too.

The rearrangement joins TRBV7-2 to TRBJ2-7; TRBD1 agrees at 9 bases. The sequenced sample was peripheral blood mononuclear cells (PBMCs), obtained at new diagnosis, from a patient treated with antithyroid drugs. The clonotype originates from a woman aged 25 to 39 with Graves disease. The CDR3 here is CASTYSGTGPYEQYF. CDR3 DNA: TGTGCCAGCACATATTCCGGGACAGGGCCCTACGAGCAGTACTTC.